The 18 T cell receptor beta chains in this list originate from one sample, sequenced in a study of monozygotic twins with inflammatory bowel disease. TCRdb reworked the 5' RACE reads into one entry per CDR3 protein, no DNA. This sample's table reports approximately 140,000 distinct CDR3 sequences. Material for sequencing was blood. These receptors all stem from a human donor with ulcerative colitis or Crohn's disease, or a healthy co-twin of an affected twin (not recorded which).

The V gene is TRBV5-5, the J gene TRBJ2-5; with no DNA, the TCRdb D assignment of TRBD1 cannot be verified. CDR1 is SGHKS, CDR2 YYEKEE, per germline (reference sequence). The CDR3 spans 17 residues. The CDR3 loop is CASSLLPGQGFQETQYF.

V and J are TRBV7-2 and TRBJ2-5. CDR3 size: 14 residues. Looked up from germline, CDR1 is SGHTA and CDR2 is FQGNSA. CDR3 protein: CASSLAGSKETQYF.

The CDR3 is CASSPGTGRAYNEQFF. V and J are TRBV5-1 and TRBJ2-1; TCRdb proposes TRBD1, but this gene call is untestable without DNA. This CDR3 is 16 amino acids long. Germline V gene sequence: CDR1 SGHRS, CDR2 YFSETQ. Looking up the rest from reference TRBV5-1 and TRBJ2-1 gives the full variable domain: KAGVTQTPRYLIKTRGQQVTLSCSPISGHRSVSWYQQTPGQGLQFLFEYFSETQRNKGNFPGRFSGRQFSNSRSEMNVSTLELGDSALYLCASSPGTGRAYNEQFFGPGTRLTVL.

V is TRBV6-5 and J is TRBJ2-4; the TCRdb D gene call, TRBD1, has no DNA to confirm it. Per the germline V gene, CDR1 is MNHEY and CDR2 is SVGAGI. The CDR3 contains 18 residues. CDR3 in amino acids: CASSLLGQGILAKNIQYF.

The V call is TRBV6-2 or TRBV6-3, the J call TRBJ2-3; TCRdb designates TRBD2, a call that cannot be tested without DNA. Germline CDR1 reads MNHEY; CDR2 reads SVGEGT. CDR3 size: 13 residues. CDR3 sequence: CASRPPAGERQYF.

V gene TRBV20-1 combines with J gene TRBJ1-5; the D call from TCRdb, TRBD1, cannot be confirmed without DNA. This CDR3 contains 13 residues. Germline V gene lookup returns CDR1 DFQATT and CDR2 SNEGSKA (reference sequence). The CDR3: CSAHRVVGQPQHF.

The CDR3 spells CSARPPPGRREEKLFF. This chain connects TRBV20-1 to TRBJ1-4. The CDR3 is made up of 16 amino acids. Per the germline V gene, CDR1 is DFQATT and CDR2 is SNEGSKA (reference sequence).

The genes are TRBV3-1 and TRBJ1-1; the TRBD1 assignment by TCRdb is unverifiable without DNA. The V gene's germline CDR1 is LGHDT and CDR2 YNNKEL (reference sequence). The CDR3 loop spans 14 amino acids. Here the CDR3 reads CASSQEAGGTEAFF.

V usage is TRBV5-1 and J usage is TRBJ2-1; the TCRdb call, TRBD2, lacks DNA for checking. Germline CDR1 SGHRS, CDR2 YFSETQ. CDR3 length: 18 residues. The CDR3 sequence is CASNSKGLADSSYNEQFF.

This chain connects TRBV19 to TRBJ2-3. The germline gives CDR1 LNHDA, CDR2 SQIVND (reference sequence). The CDR3 totals 13 residues. The CDR3 sequence is CASSIVGPDTQYF.

The chain combines TRBV5-1 with TRBJ1-6; TCRdb designates TRBD1, a call that cannot be tested without DNA. This CDR3 has 15 amino acids. Germline V gene data show CDR1 as SGHRS and CDR2 as YFSETQ. CDR3: CASSMRDRDNSPLHF. Using reference TRBV5-1 and TRBJ1-6 for the parts outside the CDR3, the full variable domain is KAGVTQTPRYLIKTRGQQVTLSCSPISGHRSVSWYQQTPGQGLQFLFEYFSETQRNKGNFPGRFSGRQFSNSRSEMNVSTLELGDSALYLCASSMRDRDNSPLHFGNGTRLTVT.

The chain carries TRBV5-1 and TRBJ1-2; TCRdb proposes TRBD1, but this gene call is untestable without DNA. Looked up from germline, CDR1 is SGHRS and CDR2 is YFSETQ. The CDR3 spans 16 residues. The CDR3 loop is CASSAMVGAGNYGYTF.

The V and J genes are TRBV12-3 or TRBV12-4 and TRBJ2-7; TCRdb outputs TRBD1, but without DNA this stays unchecked. The CDR3 covers 16 residues. CDR3 region: CASSSPGTGGLNEQYF.

The chain joins TRBV7-6 to TRBJ2-1; the TCRdb D gene call, TRBD1, has no DNA to confirm it. There are 15 residues in the CDR3. Germline V gives CDR1 SGHVS, CDR2 FNYEAQ. CDR3 loop: CASSHSGRSYNEQFF.

V and J are TRBV7-3 and TRBJ1-6; TCRdb outputs TRBD1, but without DNA this stays unchecked. The CDR3 spans 14 residues. Looked up from germline, CDR1 is SGHTA and CDR2 is FQGTGA. The chain's CDR3 is CASSPGTANSPLHF. Variable domain in full (rest from reference TRBV7-3 and TRBJ1-6): GAGVSQTPSNKVTEKGKYVELRCDPISGHTALYWYRQSLGQGPEFLIYFQGTGAADDSGLPNDRFFAVRPEGSVSTLKIQRTERGDSAVYLCASSPGTANSPLHFGNGTRLTVT.

V is TRBV5-1 and J is TRBJ1-1. Germline CDR1 SGHRS, CDR2 YFSETQ. The CDR3 spans 13 residues. CDR3 in amino acids: CASSLEPNTEAFF. The full variable domain, in which reference TRBV5-1 and TRBJ1-1 provide the parts outside the CDR3, is KAGVTQTPRYLIKTRGQQVTLSCSPISGHRSVSWYQQTPGQGLQFLFEYFSETQRNKGNFPGRFSGRQFSNSRSEMNVSTLELGDSALYLCASSLEPNTEAFFGQGTRLTVV.

The CDR3 protein is CASSPRALFYEQYF. This sequence joins TRBV7-2 and TRBJ2-7; without DNA, the TCRdb call of TRBD1 cannot be checked. Germline V gives CDR1 SGHTA, CDR2 FQGNSA. The CDR3 has 14 residues.

This sequence joins TRBV28 and TRBJ2-3; TCRdb outputs TRBD2, but without DNA this stays unchecked. The CDR3 has 19 amino acids. Per germline, CDR1 MDHEN and CDR2 SYDVKM. CDR3 protein: CASISAATGGGMRTDTQYF. Variable domain in full (rest from reference TRBV28 and TRBJ2-3): DVKVTQSSRYLVKRTGEKVFLECVQDMDHENMFWYRQDPGLGLRLIYFSYDVKMKEKGDIPEGYSVSREKKERFSLILESASTNQTSMYLCASISAATGGGMRTDTQYFGPGTRLTVL.